The present entry profiles one T cell receptor (beta chain) with its context. Its antigen is as yet unknown. The sample comes from a study of graft-versus-host responses after intestinal transplantation. Study results and limitations: Declining HvG levels early post-transplant were linked to peak circulating GvH clone levels.

The germline gives CDR1 SGHTA, CDR2 FQGNSA. The CDR3 has 13 amino acids. Trimming cost V 8 bases and J 3 bases, with 13 bases left between them. TCRdb's copy holds only in-frame clones and misses some; the assay was immunoSEQ multiplex PCR. This sample has about 100,000 clones, with roughly 90% found just once. The source of this sequence is a human donor who was the organ donor for an intestinal transplant. This specimen consisted of unstimulated CD4+ T cells sorted from spleen or lymph node cells, obtained before transplant. The chain employs TRBV7-2 and TRBJ2-5; D possibly corresponds to TRBD2 (6 bases). Here the CDR3 reads CASVDYPKETQYF. The CDR3 DNA reads as TGTGCCAGCGTGGACTACCCTAAAGAGACCCAGTACTTC.